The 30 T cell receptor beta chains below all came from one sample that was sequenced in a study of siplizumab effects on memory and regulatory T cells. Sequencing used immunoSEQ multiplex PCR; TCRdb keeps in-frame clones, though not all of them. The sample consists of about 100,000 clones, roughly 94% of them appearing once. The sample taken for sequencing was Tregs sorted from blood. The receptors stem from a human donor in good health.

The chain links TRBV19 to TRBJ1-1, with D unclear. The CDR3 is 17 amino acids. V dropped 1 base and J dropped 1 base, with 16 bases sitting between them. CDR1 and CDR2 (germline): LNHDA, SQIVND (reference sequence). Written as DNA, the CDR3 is TGTGCCAGTAGTATAGCTCCCCTGGGGTCACCGAACACTGAAGCTTTCTTT. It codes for CASSIAPLGSPNTEAFF.

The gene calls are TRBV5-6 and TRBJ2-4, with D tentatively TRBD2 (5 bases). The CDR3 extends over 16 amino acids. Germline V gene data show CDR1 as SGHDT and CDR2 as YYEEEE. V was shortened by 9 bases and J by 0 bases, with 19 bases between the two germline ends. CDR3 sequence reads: CATGMGGLIAKNIQYF. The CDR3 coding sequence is TGTGCCACCGGGATGGGCGGACTTATAGCCAAAAACATTCAGTACTTC.

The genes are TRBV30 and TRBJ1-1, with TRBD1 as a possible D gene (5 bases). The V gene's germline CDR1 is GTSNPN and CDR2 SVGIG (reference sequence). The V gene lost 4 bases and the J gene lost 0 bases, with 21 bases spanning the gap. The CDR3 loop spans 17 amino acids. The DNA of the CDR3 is TGTGCCTGGAAGAACGACGGTGCATGGGGCATGAACACTGAAGCTTTCTTT. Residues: CAWKNDGAWGMNTEAFF.

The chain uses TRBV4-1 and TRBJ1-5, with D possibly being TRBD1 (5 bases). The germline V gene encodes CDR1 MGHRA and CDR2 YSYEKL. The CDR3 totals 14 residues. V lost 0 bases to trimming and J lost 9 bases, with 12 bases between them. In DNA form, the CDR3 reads TGCGCCAGCAGCCAAGATGGCAGGGCCCGGCCCCAGCATTTT. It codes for CASSQDGRARPQHF.

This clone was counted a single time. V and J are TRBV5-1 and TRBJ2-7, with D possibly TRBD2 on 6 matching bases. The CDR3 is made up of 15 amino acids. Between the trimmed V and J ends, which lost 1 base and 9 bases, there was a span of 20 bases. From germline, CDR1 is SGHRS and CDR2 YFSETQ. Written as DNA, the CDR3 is TGCGCCAGCAGCTTGAGCGGGTCACAAGAGGGCAGGCAGTACTTC. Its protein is CASSLSGSQEGRQYF.

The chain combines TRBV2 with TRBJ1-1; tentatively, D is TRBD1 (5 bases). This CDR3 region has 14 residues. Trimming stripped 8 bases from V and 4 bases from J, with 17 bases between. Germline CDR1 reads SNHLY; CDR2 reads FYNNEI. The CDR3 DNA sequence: TGTGCCAGCGGTTTAACCAAGAGGGGCACTGAAGCTTTCTTT. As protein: CASGLTKRGTEAFF.

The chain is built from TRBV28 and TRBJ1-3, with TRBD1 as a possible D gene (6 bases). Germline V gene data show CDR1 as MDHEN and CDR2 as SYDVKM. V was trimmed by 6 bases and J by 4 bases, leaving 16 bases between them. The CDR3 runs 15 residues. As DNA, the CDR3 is TGTGCCAGCAGAACAACAGGGTTGGGCGGAAACACCATATATTTT. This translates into CASRTTGLGGNTIYF.

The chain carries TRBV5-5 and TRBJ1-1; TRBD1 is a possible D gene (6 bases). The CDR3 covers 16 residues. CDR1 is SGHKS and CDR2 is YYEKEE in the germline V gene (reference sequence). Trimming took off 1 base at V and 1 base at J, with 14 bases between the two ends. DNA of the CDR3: TGTGCCAGCAGCTTGTTTCAGGGGATAGGGAACACTGAAGCTTTCTTT. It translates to CASSLFQGIGNTEAFF.

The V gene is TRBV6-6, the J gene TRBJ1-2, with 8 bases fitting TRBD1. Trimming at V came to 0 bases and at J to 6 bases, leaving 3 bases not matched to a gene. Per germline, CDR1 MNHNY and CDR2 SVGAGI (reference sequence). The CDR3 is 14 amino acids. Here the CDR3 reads CASSYSDRGNGYTF. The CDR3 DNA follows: TGTGCCAGCAGTTACTCCGACAGGGGTAATGGCTACACCTTC.

The CDR3, as DNA: TGTGCCAGCAGTTTTGCCACCCGACGGCTCACAGATACGCAGTATTTT. Translated, it gives CASSFATRRLTDTQYF. The chain has TRBV28 and TRBJ2-3; D is unclear. Trimming took off 3 bases at V and 2 bases at J, with 15 bases between the two ends. The CDR3 length is 16 residues. CDR1 and CDR2 from the germline V gene are MDHEN and SYDVKM.

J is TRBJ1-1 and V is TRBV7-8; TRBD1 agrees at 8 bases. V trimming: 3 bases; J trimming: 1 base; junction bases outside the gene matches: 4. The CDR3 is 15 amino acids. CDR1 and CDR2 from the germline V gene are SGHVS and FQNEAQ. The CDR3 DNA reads TGTGCCAGCAGCTTCTTCAGGGGGCCGAACACTGAAGCTTTCTTT. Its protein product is CASSFFRGPNTEAFF.

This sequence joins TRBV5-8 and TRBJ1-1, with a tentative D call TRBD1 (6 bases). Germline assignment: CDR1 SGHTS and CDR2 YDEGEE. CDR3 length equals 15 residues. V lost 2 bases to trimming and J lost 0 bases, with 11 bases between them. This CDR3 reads CASSFRGGMNTEAFF. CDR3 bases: TGTGCCAGCAGCTTCAGGGGAGGTATGAACACTGAAGCTTTCTTT.

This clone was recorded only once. In DNA, the CDR3 is TGCGCCAGCAGCGTATCAGGGATCAGCACTGAAGCTTTCTTT. Translating it yields CASSVSGISTEAFF. J is TRBJ1-1 and V is TRBV4-1; a weak D match, TRBD1 (5 bases). CDR1 and CDR2 from the germline V gene are MGHRA and YSYEKL. The CDR3 covers 14 residues. Trimming took off 5 bases at V and 4 bases at J, with 14 bases between the two ends.

The CDR3 is CSVAFRGRGQGNEQFF. The DNA of the CDR3 is TGCAGCGTCGCATTTCGCGGGAGGGGTCAGGGGAATGAGCAGTTCTTC. The chain uses TRBV29-1 and TRBJ2-1, with 9 bases that match TRBD2. Germline CDR1 and CDR2: SQVTM and ANQGSEA. V gave up 6 bases and J gave up 7 bases; unmatched junction bases: 16. This CDR3 spans 16 amino acids.

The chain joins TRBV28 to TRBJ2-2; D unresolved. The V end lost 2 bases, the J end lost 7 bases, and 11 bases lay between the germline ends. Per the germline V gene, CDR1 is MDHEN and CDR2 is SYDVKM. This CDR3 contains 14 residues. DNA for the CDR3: TGTGCCAGCAGTTTAATCAGTACGGACGGGGAGCTGTTTTTT. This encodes CASSLISTDGELFF.

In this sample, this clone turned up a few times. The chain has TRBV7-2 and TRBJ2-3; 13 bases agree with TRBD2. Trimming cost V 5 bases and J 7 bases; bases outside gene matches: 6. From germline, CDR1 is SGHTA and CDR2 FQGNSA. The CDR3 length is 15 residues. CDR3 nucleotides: TGTGCCAGCAGCCGAACTAGCGGGAGGGGACATACGCAGTATTTT. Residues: CASSRTSGRGHTQYF.

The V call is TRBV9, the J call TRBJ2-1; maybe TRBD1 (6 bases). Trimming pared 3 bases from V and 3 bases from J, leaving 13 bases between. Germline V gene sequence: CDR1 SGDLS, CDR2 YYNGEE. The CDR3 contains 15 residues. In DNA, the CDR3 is TGTGCCAGCAGCGCAGTGGGGGCTGTCTACAATGAGCAGTTCTTC. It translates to CASSAVGAVYNEQFF.

The CDR3 loop reads CASRTGVATNEKLFF. In DNA, the CDR3 is TGCGCCAGCAGGACAGGGGTTGCAACTAATGAAAAACTGTTTTTT. The rearrangement uses TRBV5-1 and TRBJ1-4; 8 bases line up with TRBD1. With V trimmed by 5 bases and J by 0 bases, 3 bases remained unmatched. Germline-derived CDR1 and CDR2 are SGHRS and YFSETQ. The CDR3 runs to 15 residues.

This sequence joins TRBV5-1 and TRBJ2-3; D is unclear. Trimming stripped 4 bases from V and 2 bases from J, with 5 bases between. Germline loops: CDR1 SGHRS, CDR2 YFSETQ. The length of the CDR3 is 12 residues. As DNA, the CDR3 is TGCGCCAGCAGCCCCACCACAGATACGCAGTATTTT. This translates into CASSPTTDTQYF.

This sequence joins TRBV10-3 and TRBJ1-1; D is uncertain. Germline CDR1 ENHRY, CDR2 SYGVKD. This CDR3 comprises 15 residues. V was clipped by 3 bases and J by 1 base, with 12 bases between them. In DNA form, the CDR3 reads TGTGCCATCAGTGAACGGGAGGACCAGAACACTGAAGCTTTCTTT. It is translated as CAISEREDQNTEAFF.

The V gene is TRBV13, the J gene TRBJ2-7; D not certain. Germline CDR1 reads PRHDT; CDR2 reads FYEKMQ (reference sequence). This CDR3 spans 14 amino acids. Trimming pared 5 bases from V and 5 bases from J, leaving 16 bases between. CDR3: CASSPSTVLDEQYF. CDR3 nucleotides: TGTGCCAGCAGCCCGTCGACGGTGCTCGACGAGCAGTACTTC.

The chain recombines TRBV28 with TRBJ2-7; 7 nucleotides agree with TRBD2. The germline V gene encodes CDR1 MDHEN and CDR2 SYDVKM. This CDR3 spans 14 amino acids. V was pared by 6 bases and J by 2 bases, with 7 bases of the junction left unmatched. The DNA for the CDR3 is TGTGCCAGCAGCTGGGGAGGGCAGACCTACGAGCAGTACTTC. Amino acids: CASSWGGQTYEQYF. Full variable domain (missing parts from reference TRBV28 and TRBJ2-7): DVKVTQSSRYLVKRTGEKVFLECVQDMDHENMFWYRQDPGLGLRLIYFSYDVKMKEKGDIPEGYSVSREKKERFSLILESASTNQTSMYLCASSWGGQTYEQYFGPGTRLTVT.

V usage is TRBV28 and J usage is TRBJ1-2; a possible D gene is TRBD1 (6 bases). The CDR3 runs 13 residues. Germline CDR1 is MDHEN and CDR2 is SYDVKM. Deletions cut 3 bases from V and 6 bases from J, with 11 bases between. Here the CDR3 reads CASSLWGANGYTF. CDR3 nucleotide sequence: TGTGCCAGCAGTTTGTGGGGGGCGAATGGCTACACCTTC.

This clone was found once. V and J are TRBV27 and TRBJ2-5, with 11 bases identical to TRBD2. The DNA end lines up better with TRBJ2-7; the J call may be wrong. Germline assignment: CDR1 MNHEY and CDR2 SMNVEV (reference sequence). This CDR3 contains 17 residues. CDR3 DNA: TGTGCCAGCAGTTTAATCCTTAGCGGGAGGGCTCCCTACGAGCAGTACTTC. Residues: CASSLILSGRAPYEQYF.

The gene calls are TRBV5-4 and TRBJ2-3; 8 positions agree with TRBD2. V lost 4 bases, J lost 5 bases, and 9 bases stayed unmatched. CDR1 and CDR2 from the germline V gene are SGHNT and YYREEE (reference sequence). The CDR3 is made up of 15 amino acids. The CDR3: CASSANLAGIDTQYF. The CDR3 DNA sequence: TGTGCCAGCAGCGCAAATTTAGCGGGAATAGATACGCAGTATTTT.

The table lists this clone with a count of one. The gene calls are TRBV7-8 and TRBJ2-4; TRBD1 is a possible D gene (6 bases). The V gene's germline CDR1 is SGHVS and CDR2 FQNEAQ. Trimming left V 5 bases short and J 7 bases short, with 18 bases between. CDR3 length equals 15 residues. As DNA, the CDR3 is TGTGCCAGCAGCCGTATTTTACAGGGAGTGAACATTCAGTACTTC. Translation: CASSRILQGVNIQYF.

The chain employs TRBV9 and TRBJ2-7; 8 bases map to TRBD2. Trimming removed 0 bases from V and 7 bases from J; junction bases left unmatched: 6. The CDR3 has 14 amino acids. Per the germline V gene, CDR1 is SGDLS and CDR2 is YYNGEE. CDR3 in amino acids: CASSVAGRASEQYF. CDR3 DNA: TGTGCCAGCAGCGTAGCCGGGAGGGCAAGTGAGCAGTACTTC.

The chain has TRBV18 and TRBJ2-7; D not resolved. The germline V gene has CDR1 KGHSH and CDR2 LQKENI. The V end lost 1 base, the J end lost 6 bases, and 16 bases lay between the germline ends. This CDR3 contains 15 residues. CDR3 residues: CASSPRSGESLEQYF. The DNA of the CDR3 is TGTGCCAGCTCACCACGCAGTGGGGAAAGTCTCGAGCAGTACTTC.

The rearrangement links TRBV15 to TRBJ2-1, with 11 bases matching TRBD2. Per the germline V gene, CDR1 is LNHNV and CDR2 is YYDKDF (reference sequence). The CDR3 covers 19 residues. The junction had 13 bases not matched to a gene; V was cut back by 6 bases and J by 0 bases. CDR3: CATSTPGLADYSSYNEQFF. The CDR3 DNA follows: TGTGCCACCAGTACGCCGGGACTAGCGGACTATAGCTCCTACAATGAGCAGTTCTTC.

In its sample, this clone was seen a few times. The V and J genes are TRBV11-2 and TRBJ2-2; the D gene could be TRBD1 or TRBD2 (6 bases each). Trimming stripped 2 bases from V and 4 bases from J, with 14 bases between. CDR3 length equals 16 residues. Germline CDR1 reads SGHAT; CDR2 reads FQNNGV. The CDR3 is CASSLMWGASTGELFF. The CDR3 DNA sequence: TGTGCCAGCAGCTTAATGTGGGGGGCAAGCACCGGGGAGCTGTTTTTT. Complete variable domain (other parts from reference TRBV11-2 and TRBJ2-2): EAGVAQSPRYKIIEKRQSVAFWCNPISGHATLYWYQQILGQGPKLLIQFQNNGVVDDSQLPKDRFSAERLKGVDSTLKIQPAKLEDSAVYLCASSLMWGASTGELFFGEGSRLTVL.